The rows below give T cell receptor beta chains drawn from one sample of a study of shared clonotypes between healthy human individuals. The data were produced by immunoSEQ multiplex PCR, yet TCRdb's version contains in-frame clones alone and is incomplete. Altogether 1.6 million or so clones are present, more than 95% being singletons, with the ten largest covering over 1%. Sequencing was performed on naive CD4+ T cells sorted from blood. The receptors stem from a man in his thirties or forties in good health. Each CDR3 is given with its conserved first and last residue. A D gene is named only where the DNA matches it firmly.

TRBJ2-1	TRBV10-3	TRBD2	CAISESIIGGAKINEQFF
TRBJ1-5	TRBV27	TRBD1	CATGTGVGNQPQHF
TRBJ2-3	TRBV7-7	TRBD1	CASSPGTADTQYF
TRBJ1-5	TRBV10-3	.	CAIKQGREQPQHF
TRBJ2-7	TRBV5-1	.	CASSTTREAISEQYF
TRBJ1-1	TRBV7-3	.	CASSLTSSQFSEAFF
TRBJ1-2	TRBV5-6	.	CASSFDNYGYTF
TRBJ2-3	TRBV27	.	CASGQTSTDTQYF
TRBJ2-7	TRBV11-2	.	CASSLEGRAYEQYF
TRBJ2-5	TRBV18	TRBD2	CASSPRQREYLETQYF
TRBJ1-5	TRBV6-6	.	CASSRGGVYSNQPQHF
TRBJ1-3	TRBV11-2	.	CASSLGSVGPIYF
TRBJ1-1	TRBV27	.	CASSTNRVGEAFF
TRBJ2-3	TRBV11-2	.	CASRLSIGTDTQYF
TRBJ2-7	TRBV5-1	TRBD1	CASRTGVSNEQYF
TRBJ1-5	TRBV28	.	CASSSPNQPQHF
TRBJ1-4	TRBV7-9	.	CASSFSSRNEKLFF
TRBJ2-1	TRBV5-8	.	CASSYRSGSYNEQFF
TRBJ1-2	TRBV11-2	.	CASSLGTVNYGYTF
TRBJ2-7	TRBV14	.	CASSPHSYEQYF
TRBJ1-5	TRBV29-1	.	CSVGGSDQPQHF
TRBJ1-1	TRBV6-6	.	CASSYQPDTEAFF
TRBJ2-1	TRBV15	.	CATSRAVGVRSGEQFF
TRBJ2-1	TRBV11-1	TRBD2	CASSLAGRVGLAGWDEQFF
TRBJ2-5	TRBV7-3	.	CASSPQGNQETQYF
TRBJ2-5	TRBV7-2	.	CASSPRLGTQYF
TRBJ2-7	TRBV29-1	.	CSATTTSSYEQYF
TRBJ2-7	TRBV27	TRBD1	CASSLRGQGVTYEQYF
TRBJ1-1	TRBV5-6	.	CASSLTLNTEAFF
TRBJ1-5	TRBV5-1	.	CASSEQGTEYQPQHF
TRBJ1-2	TRBV27	TRBD1	CASSLVAGGQIGYTF
TRBJ2-1	TRBV5-1	TRBD2	CASSFLGLAGDNEQFF
TRBJ2-7	TRBV5-1	TRBD2	CASSAGGTSGPDEQYF
TRBJ2-2	TRBV27	.	CASRRQGYTGELFF
TRBJ2-3	TRBV7-6	TRBD2	CASSLIAGAGTDTQYF
TRBJ2-7	TRBV28	TRBD2	CASRTSGPPYEQYF
TRBJ1-5	TRBV27	.	CASSLSIAPRGNQPQHF
TRBJ2-7	TRBV7-9	TRBD2	CASTTDRLAVNSYEQYF
TRBJ2-1	TRBV10-3	.	CAIMGAGGNEQFF
TRBJ1-4	TRBV28	.	CASTTGFEKLFF
TRBJ1-2	TRBV7-2	TRBD1	CASSSHRGTEYGYTF
TRBJ2-7	TRBV27	.	CASSLDPPFYEQYF
TRBJ2-3	TRBV7-2	.	CASSLVASGISTDTQYF
TRBJ2-2	TRBV15	.	CATKGQTNTGELFF
TRBJ2-3	TRBV5-1	TRBD2	CASSPRLAGAADTQYF
TRBJ1-6	TRBV10-1	.	CASLNSSPLHF
TRBJ2-7	TRBV7-9	TRBD2	CASSSSGSWYEQYF
TRBJ2-1	TRBV27	.	CASRTSHEQFF
TRBJ1-3	TRBV5-4	.	CASSLTGGNTIYF
TRBJ2-5	TRBV11-1	TRBD1	CASSPGQSTRARETQYF
TRBJ2-2	TRBV28	.	CASSPLGGLTGTGELFF
TRBJ1-3	TRBV10-3	.	CAISERNPREGNTIYF
TRBJ2-2	TRBV5-1	.	CASSFPGRGTGELFF
TRBJ2-5	TRBV5-1	TRBD2	CASSLVVAGGIQETQYF
TRBJ2-5	TRBV18	.	CASSPIPAAETQYF
TRBJ2-5	TRBV5-1	TRBD2	CASSPLAGTQETQYF
TRBJ2-4	TRBV7-2	.	CASSNNPFPENIQYF
TRBJ2-5	TRBV7-3	TRBD2	CASSLTSDPKETQYF